This TCR beta chain comes out of a study of regulatory T cells in long-lasting Graves disease. This clonotype was seen ten or more times. J was trimmed by 3 bases and V by 5 bases; bases with no gene match: 21. The CDR3 contains 20 residues. Time point described: newly diagnosed GD, antithyroid drugs for less than 3 months. With RNA extracted from PBMCs as input, the TCR library was made. Both iRepertoire HTBI primers and Arm-PCR of CDR3 regions were used to build the TCR beta libraries. TCRdb re-analysed the multiplex PCR reads in MiXCR, keeping a single row per CDR3 protein. The sample shows some 500,000 distinct CDR3 sequences, roughly 14% of them seen only once. These data also featured in a second study, about T cells in Graves' hyperthyroidism and ophthalmopathy.

The V call is TRBV12-3 or TRBV12-4, the J call TRBJ2-7; 11 positions match TRBD2. The TCR was taken from a man aged 25 to 40 with Graves disease. The specimen comprised peripheral blood mononuclear cells (PBMCs), sampled at new diagnosis, from a patient treated with antithyroid drugs. The CDR3: CASSAGRRYPGTSGYYEQYF. DNA of the CDR3: TGTGCCAGCAGTGCTGGCCGACGGTACCCCGGGACTAGCGGATACTACGAGCAGTACTTC.